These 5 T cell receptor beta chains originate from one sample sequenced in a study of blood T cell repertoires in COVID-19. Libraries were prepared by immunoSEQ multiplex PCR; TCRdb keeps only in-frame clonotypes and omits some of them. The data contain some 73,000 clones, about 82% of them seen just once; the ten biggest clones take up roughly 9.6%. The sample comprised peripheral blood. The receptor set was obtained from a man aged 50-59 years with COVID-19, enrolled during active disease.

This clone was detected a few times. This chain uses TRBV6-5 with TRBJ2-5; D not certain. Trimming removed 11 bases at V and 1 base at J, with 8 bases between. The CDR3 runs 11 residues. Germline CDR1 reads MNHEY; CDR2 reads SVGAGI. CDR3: CAFSSQETQYF. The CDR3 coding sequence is TGTGCCTTTAGCTCCCAAGAGACCCAGTACTTC.

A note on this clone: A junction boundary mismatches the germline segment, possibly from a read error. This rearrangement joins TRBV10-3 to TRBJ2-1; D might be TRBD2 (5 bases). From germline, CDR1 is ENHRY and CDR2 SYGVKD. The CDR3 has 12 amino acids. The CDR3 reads CAISESGAPSLF. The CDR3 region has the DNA TGTGCCATCAGTGAGTCGGGAGCACCATCACTCTTC.

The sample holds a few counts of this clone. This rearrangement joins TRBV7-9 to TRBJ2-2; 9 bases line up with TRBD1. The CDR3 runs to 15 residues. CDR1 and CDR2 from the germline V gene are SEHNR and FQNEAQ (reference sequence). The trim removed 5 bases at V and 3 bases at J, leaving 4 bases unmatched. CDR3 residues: CASSHRDRDTGELFF. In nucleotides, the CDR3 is TGTGCCAGCAGCCACCGGGACAGGGACACCGGGGAGCTGTTTTTT.

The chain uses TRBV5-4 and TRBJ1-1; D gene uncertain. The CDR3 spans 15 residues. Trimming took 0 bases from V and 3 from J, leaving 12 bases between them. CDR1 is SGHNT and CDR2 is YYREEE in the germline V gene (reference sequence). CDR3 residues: CASSLAGGKDTEAFF. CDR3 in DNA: TGTGCCAGCAGCTTGGCCGGCGGGAAGGACACTGAAGCTTTCTTT.

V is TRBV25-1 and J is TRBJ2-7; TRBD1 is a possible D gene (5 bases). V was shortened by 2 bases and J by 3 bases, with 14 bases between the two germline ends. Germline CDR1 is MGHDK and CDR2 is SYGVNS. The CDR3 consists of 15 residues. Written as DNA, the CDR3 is TGTGCCAGCAGTGAACAGGCAAGGGGCAACTACGAGCAGTACTTC. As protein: CASSEQARGNYEQYF.